The 16 T cell receptor beta chains reported below all come from one sample, sequenced in a study of blood T cells in healthy people across ages. Together with a sample-barcoded 5' primer, a J-beta primer mix was included in a second PCR lasting about 6 to 11 cycles. In TCRdb, the 5' RACE reads were re-called with MiXCR into one record per CDR3 protein. Counted here are 600,000 to 850,000 distinct CDR3 sequences, around a quarter occurring once; the ten biggest clones make up just under 9.5%. A further study also used this sample, focusing on T cells of mothers and their children.

The sequenced sample was blood. Source of these receptors: a boy under 18 in good health.

Concerning this clonotype: This may be a read error: a much more frequent sequence differs by one nucleotide. The chain recombines TRBV7-9 with TRBJ2-7; D is perhaps TRBD1 (5 bases). Germline loops: CDR1 SEHNR, CDR2 FQNEAQ (reference sequence). Trimming shortened V by 4 bases and J by 3 bases, and 7 bases separated the two germline ends. This CDR3 has 12 amino acids. The CDR3 loop reads CASSSQVYEQYF. The CDR3 DNA sequence: TGTGCCAGCAGCTCACAGGTCTACGAGCAGTACTTC. Full variable domain (outside the CDR3, taken from reference TRBV7-9 and TRBJ2-7): DTGVSQNPRHKITKRGQNVTFRCDPISEHNRLYWYRQTLGQGPEFLTYFQNEAQLEKSRLLSDRFSAERPKGSFSTLEIQRTEQGDSAMYLCASSSQVYEQYFGPGTRLTVT.

The J gene is TRBJ2-5, the V gene TRBV5-1; no clear D. Trimming left V 4 bases short and J 0 bases short, with 7 bases between. Per germline, CDR1 SGHRS and CDR2 YFSETQ. This CDR3 contains 13 residues. The DNA of the CDR3 is TGCGCCAGCAGCCCTCACTACCAAGAGACCCAGTACTTC. Protein sequence: CASSPHYQETQYF.

CDR3 loop: CASSQSSGTGKTQYF. Here the CDR3 DNA reads TGTGCCAGCAGCCAATCCTCCGGGACAGGGAAGACCCAGTACTTC. The J gene is TRBJ2-5, the V gene TRBV3-1, with TRBD1 identical over 9 bases. Germline CDR1 is LGHDT and CDR2 is YNNKEL (reference sequence). The CDR3 length is 15 residues. V lost 2 bases to trimming and J lost 6 bases; unmatched junction nucleotides: 7.

This clonotype was observed a handful of times. At one end, the junction sequence differs from germline, possibly due to a read error. The rearrangement uses TRBV29-1 and TRBJ2-3; D is unclear. The germline V gene has CDR1 SQVTM and CDR2 ANQGSEA. The CDR3 sequence is 12 residues long. The CDR3 DNA is TGCAGCGCTGAACGTGGCACAGATACGCAGTATTTT. Residues: CSAERGTDTQYF.

The chain is built from TRBV27 and TRBJ1-6; D is undetermined. Trimming took off 5 bases at V and 5 bases at J, with 4 bases between the two ends. This CDR3 has 12 amino acids. Germline assignment: CDR1 MNHEY and CDR2 SMNVEV (reference sequence). CDR3 region: CASSENNSPLHF. CDR3 in DNA: TGTGCCAGCAGTGAAAATAATTCACCCCTCCACTTT.

A few counts support this clonotype. Because the CDR3 is missing its conserved closing phenylalanine or tryptophan, this is likely a read error. This sequence joins TRBV7-2 and TRBJ2-7; no clear D. Per the germline V gene, CDR1 is SGHTA and CDR2 is FQGNSA. Trimming cost V 5 bases and J 0 bases, with 11 bases left between them. CDR3 length: 14 residues. This CDR3 is CASSLLTSSYEQYL. The CDR3 DNA reads TGTGCCAGCAGCCTCCTAACTTCCTCCTACGAGCAGTACCTC.

This sequence joins TRBV18 and TRBJ2-6; a weak D match, TRBD1 (6 bases). The V end lost 3 bases, the J end lost 0 bases, and 15 bases lay between the germline ends. Germline CDR1 reads KGHSH; CDR2 reads LQKENI. The CDR3 consists of 18 residues. The CDR3 bases are TGTGCCAGCTCACCGCCTGACAGGTTAAACTCTGGGGCCAACGTCCTGACTTTC. It codes for CASSPPDRLNSGANVLTF.

V usage is TRBV28 and J usage is TRBJ2-3, with TRBD2 matching 12 bases. The germline V gene has CDR1 MDHEN and CDR2 SYDVKM. This CDR3 has 19 residues. With 5 bases clipped from V and 2 bases from J, the junction kept 14 bases outside the gene matches. The CDR3 protein is CASSQPPGLAGPLTDTQYF. CDR3 DNA sequence: TGTGCCAGCAGTCAGCCCCCGGGACTAGCGGGCCCCCTCACAGATACGCAGTATTTT.

V usage is TRBV7-2 and J usage is TRBJ1-2; TRBD1 is a possible D gene (5 bases). CDR3 length: 14 residues. CDR1 SGHTA and CDR2 FQGNSA come from the germline V gene. V lost 2 bases and J 4 bases, leaving 11 bases between the germline ends. CDR3 sequence reads: CASSLFQGGYGYTF. CDR3 nucleotides: TGTGCCAGCAGCTTATTCCAGGGCGGCTATGGCTACACCTTC.

The chain uses TRBV20-1 and TRBJ1-2; D is possibly TRBD1 (5 bases). The V end was cut by 1 base, the J end by 2 bases, with 11 bases between. The CDR3 is made up of 14 amino acids. The germline V gene encodes CDR1 DFQATT and CDR2 SNEGSKA (reference sequence). The CDR3 protein is CSARAGIGNYGYTF. The CDR3 coding sequence is TGCAGTGCTAGAGCAGGGATTGGGAACTATGGCTACACCTTC.

The table lists this clonotype with a few counts. The chain links TRBV29-1 to TRBJ2-5; 8 bases agree with TRBD1. Germline V gives CDR1 SQVTM, CDR2 ANQGSEA. J was trimmed by 4 bases and V by 6 bases; bases with no gene match: 4. This CDR3 is 12 amino acids long. The CDR3 loop reads CSVVQGVETQYF. The CDR3 DNA reads as TGCAGCGTCGTACAGGGGGTAGAGACCCAGTACTTC. Full variable domain (outside the CDR3, taken from reference TRBV29-1 and TRBJ2-5): SAVISQKPSRDICQRGTSLTIQCQVDSQVTMMFWYRQQPGQSLTLIATANQGSEATYESGFVIDKFPISRPNLTFSTLTVSNMSPEDSSIYLCSVVQGVETQYFGPGTRLLVL.

This clonotype was found a few times. The rearrangement links TRBV7-8 to TRBJ2-5; 9 nucleotides align to TRBD2. The V gene's germline CDR1 is SGHVS and CDR2 FQNEAQ. The CDR3 runs 15 residues. V lost 5 bases, J lost 5 bases, and 9 bases stayed unmatched. CDR3 in DNA: TGTGCCAGCAGCAAGACTAGCGGCGGTCGCGAGACCCAGTACTTC. It translates to CASSKTSGGRETQYF.

This clonotype came up a few times. The CDR3 is CASSAERGGKSYEQYF. The CDR3 region has the DNA TGTGCCAGCAGCGCCGAAAGGGGGGGTAAATCCTACGAGCAGTACTTC. The chain recombines TRBV9 with TRBJ2-7; TRBD2 might be the D (7 bases). Trimming left V 3 bases short and J 1 base short, with 17 bases between. Germline V CDR1 and CDR2: SGDLS, YYNGEE. CDR3 length equals 16 residues.

This clonotype was counted a few times. V gene TRBV7-9 combines with J gene TRBJ2-7; no clear D gene. The germline gives CDR1 SEHNR, CDR2 FQNEAQ (reference sequence). The V and J ends lost 6 bases and 0 bases respectively, with 15 bases between them. CDR3 length: 15 amino acids. Here the CDR3 DNA reads TGTGCCAGCAGGGTAAAAGAATTTGGCTCCTACGAGCAGTACTTC. It is translated as CASRVKEFGSYEQYF.

This clonotype occurred a few times. This rearrangement joins TRBV6-2 or TRBV6-3 to TRBJ2-7; D is ambiguous. V lost 6 bases and J lost 3, with 6 bases in between. Germline CDR1 MNHEY, CDR2 SVGEGT. The CDR3 runs 11 residues. The CDR3 DNA sequence: TGTGCCAGCAGATTCCTCTACGAGCAGTACTTC. Its translation is CASRFLYEQYF.

This clonotype was seen more than once but under ten times. The rearrangement links TRBV2 to TRBJ1-1, with a weak D call TRBD1 (5 bases). V was clipped by 7 bases and J by 2 bases, with 17 bases between them. Germline values: CDR1 SNHLY, CDR2 FYNNEI. The CDR3 is 15 residues long. CDR3 nucleotide sequence: TGTGCCAGCATCCCCCCGGGGCCAACCAACACTGAAGCTTTCTTT. Amino acid sequence: CASIPPGPTNTEAFF.